These T cell receptor beta chains were read from a single sample in a study of technical replicates of blood from a handful of donors. TCRdb keeps only in-frame clones here, not all; method: immunoSEQ multiplex PCR. The sample holds fewer than 100,000 clones, approximately 96% seen once. Sequenced sample: T cells isolated from PBMCs. Receptors originate from a human donor in good health. CDR3s include the opening cysteine and the closing phenylalanine or tryptophan. A D gene is named only where the DNA matches it firmly. Clone size, where shown, is once, few, many, or a class for clones that have expanded.

j_gene | abundance | v_gene | d_gene | CDR3aa | CDR3nt
TRBJ1-2 | many | TRBV19 | TRBD1 | CASSMSDRSRHGYTF | TGTGCCAGTAGTATGTCGGACAGGAGTAGACATGGCTACACCTTC
TRBJ2-3 | NA | TRBV7-2 | NA | CASSRPGADTQYF | TGTGCCAGCAGCCGGCCAGGGGCCGATACGCAGTATTTT
TRBJ2-5 | NA | TRBV10-3 | TRBD2 | CAISRWEGRGETQYF | TGTGCCATCAGCCGGTGGGAGGGGCGCGGGGAGACCCAGTACTTC
TRBJ2-7 | NA | TRBV2 | NA | CASRQAYEQYF | TGTGCCAGCAGACAGGCCTACGAGCAGTACTTC
TRBJ1-1 | NA | TRBV27 | NA | CASSLSSGRGYPNTEAFF | TGTGCCAGCAGTTTATCGAGTGGCAGGGGATATCCGAACACTGAAGCTTTCTTT
TRBJ1-1 | NA | TRBV7-3 | NA | CASSPLGGNTEAFF | TGTGCCAGCAGCCCACTCGGCGGAAACACTGAAGCTTTCTTT
TRBJ2-3 | once | TRBV5-1 | NA | CASSLGGGVDTQYF | TGCGCCAGCAGCTTGGGGGGGGGCGTAGATACGCAGTATTTT
TRBJ2-1 | NA | TRBV28 | TRBD1 | CASPPPGGAYNEQFF | TGTGCCAGCCCTCCTCCAGGGGGCGCCTACAATGAGCAGTTCTTC
TRBJ2-3 | NA | TRBV4-1 | NA | CASSQDGATQYF | TGCGCCAGCAGCCAAGATGGGGCTACGCAGTATTTT
TRBJ2-7 | NA | TRBV5-1 | TRBD2 | CASRAGTMSYEQYF | TGCGCCAGCAGAGCTGGGACTATGTCCTACGAGCAGTACTTC
TRBJ1-4 | NA | TRBV5-1 | NA | CASSSRGELFF | TGCGCCAGCAGCTCGCGGGGGGAACTGTTTTTT
TRBJ1-3 | NA | TRBV4-1 | NA | CASSERTVTGNTIYF | TGCGCCAGCAGCGAACGGACAGTTACTGGAAACACCATATATTTT
TRBJ1-2 | NA | TRBV2 | NA | CASSLGTNYGYTF | TGTGCCAGCAGTCTCGGGACAAACTATGGCTACACCTTC
TRBJ1-1 | NA | TRBV9 | NA | CASSVQGDTEAFF | TGTGCCAGCAGCGTCCAGGGCGACACTGAAGCTTTCTTT
TRBJ2-3 | NA | TRBV6-1 | TRBD2 | CASSEQGGDTDTQYF | TGTGCCAGCAGTGAACAGGGAGGGGACACAGATACGCAGTATTTT
TRBJ2-1 | NA | TRBV27 | TRBD2 | CASSLGSGDYNEQFF | TGTGCCAGCAGTTTAGGTAGCGGGGACTACAATGAGCAGTTCTTC
TRBJ1-2 | NA | TRBV7-9 | TRBD1 | CASSLSGTDYYGYTF | TGTGCCAGCAGCTTATCCGGGACAGATTACTATGGCTACACCTTC
TRBJ2-7 | NA | TRBV6-5 | NA | CASSYGQGGSYEQYF | TGTGCCAGCAGTTACGGTCAGGGAGGCTCCTACGAGCAGTACTTC
TRBJ1-4 | NA | TRBV5-4 | NA | CASSLGPTTNEKLFF | TGTGCCAGCAGCTTGGGTCCAACAACTAATGAAAAACTGTTTTTT
TRBJ1-1 | NA | TRBV7-9 | NA | CASSLMTPRGTNTEAFF | TGTGCCAGCAGCTTAATGACACCTCGGGGGACCAACACTGAAGCTTTCTTT
TRBJ2-5 | NA | TRBV11-2 | NA | CASSLGRQETQYF | TGTGCCAGCAGCTTAGGTCGGCAAGAGACCCAGTACTTC